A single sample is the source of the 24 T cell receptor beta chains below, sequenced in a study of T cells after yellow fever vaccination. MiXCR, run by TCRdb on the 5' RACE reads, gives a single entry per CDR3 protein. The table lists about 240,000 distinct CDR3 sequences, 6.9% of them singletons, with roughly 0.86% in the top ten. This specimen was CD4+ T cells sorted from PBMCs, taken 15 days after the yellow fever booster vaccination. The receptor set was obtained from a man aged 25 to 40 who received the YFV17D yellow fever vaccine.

CDR3 nucleotide sequence: TGCGCCAGCAGCTTGGGAGGTACCGGACGCACCTACGAGCAGTACTTC. Protein sequence: CASSLGGTGRTYEQYF. The chain employs TRBV5-1 and TRBJ2-7, with D unresolved. Trimming stripped 0 bases from V and 2 bases from J, with 15 bases between. Looked up from germline, CDR1 is SGHRS and CDR2 is YFSETQ. There are 16 residues in the CDR3.

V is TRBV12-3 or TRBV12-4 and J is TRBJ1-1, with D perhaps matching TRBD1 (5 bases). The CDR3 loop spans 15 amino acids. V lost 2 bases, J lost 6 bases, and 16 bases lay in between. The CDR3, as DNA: TGTGCCAGCAGTTTAACGTCCGGGGGAACCGCTGAAGCTTTCTTT. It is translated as CASSLTSGGTAEAFF.

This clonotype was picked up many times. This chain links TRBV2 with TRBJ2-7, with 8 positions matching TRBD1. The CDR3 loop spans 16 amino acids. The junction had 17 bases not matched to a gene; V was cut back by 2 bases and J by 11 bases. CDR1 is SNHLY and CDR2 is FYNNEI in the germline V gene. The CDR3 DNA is TGTGCCAGCAGTGAAACAGAAACCGGGACAGGAGATAAGGAGTACTTC. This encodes CASSETETGTGDKEYF. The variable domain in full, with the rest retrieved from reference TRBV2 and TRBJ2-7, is EPEVTQTPSHQVTQMGQEVILRCVPISNHLYFYWYRQILGQKVEFLVSFYNNEISEKSEIFDDQFSVERPDGSNFTLKIRSTKLEDSAMYFCASSETETGTGDKEYFGPGTRLTVT.

CDR3 sequence: CSARDGRRGQETQYF. The CDR3 region has the DNA TGCAGTGCTAGAGATGGGCGGCGGGGACAAGAGACCCAGTACTTC. The genes are TRBV20-1 and TRBJ2-5; D is possibly TRBD2 (6 bases). V gave up 0 bases and J gave up 2 bases, with 13 bases separating them. This CDR3 contains 15 residues. The germline gives CDR1 DFQATT, CDR2 SNEGSKA (reference sequence).

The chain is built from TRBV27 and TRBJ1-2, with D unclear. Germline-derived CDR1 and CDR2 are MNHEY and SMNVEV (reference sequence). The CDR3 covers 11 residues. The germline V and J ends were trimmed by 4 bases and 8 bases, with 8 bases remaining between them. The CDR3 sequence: CASSSGRGYTF. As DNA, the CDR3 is TGTGCCAGCAGTTCAGGAAGGGGCTACACCTTC.

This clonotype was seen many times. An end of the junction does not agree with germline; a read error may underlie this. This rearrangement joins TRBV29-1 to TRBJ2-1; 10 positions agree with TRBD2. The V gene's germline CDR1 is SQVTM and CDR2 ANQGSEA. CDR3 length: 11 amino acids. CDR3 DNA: TGCAGCGTTGACATCCCCAGCGGGAGGGGCTTC. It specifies CSVDIPSGRGF.

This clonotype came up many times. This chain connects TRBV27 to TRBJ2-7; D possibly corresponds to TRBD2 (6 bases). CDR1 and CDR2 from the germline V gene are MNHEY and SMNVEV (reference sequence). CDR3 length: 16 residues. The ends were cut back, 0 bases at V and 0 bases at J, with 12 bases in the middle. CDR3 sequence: CASSLSPGLRSYEQYF. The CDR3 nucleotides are TGTGCCAGCAGTTTATCGCCAGGACTACGCTCCTACGAGCAGTACTTC.

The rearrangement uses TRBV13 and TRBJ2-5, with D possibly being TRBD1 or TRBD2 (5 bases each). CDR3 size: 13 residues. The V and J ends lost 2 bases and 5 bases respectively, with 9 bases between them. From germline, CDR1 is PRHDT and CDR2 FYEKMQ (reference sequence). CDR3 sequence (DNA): TGTGCCAGCAGCTTATTTGGGGGTGAGACCCAGTACTTC. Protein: CASSLFGGETQYF.

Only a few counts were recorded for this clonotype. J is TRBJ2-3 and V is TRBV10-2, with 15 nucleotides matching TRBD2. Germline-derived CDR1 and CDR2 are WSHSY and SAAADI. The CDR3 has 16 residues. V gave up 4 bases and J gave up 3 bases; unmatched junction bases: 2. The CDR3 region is CASSGGTSGRTDTQYF. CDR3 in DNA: TGCGCCAGCAGTGGGGGGACTAGCGGGAGGACAGATACGCAGTATTTT.

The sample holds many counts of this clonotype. The CDR3 DNA is TGTGCCAGCAGTTTAAATAGGGCCACCGGGGAGCTGTTTTTT. Its translation is CASSLNRATGELFF. The chain is built from TRBV28 and TRBJ2-2; D is uncertain. V was clipped by 2 bases and J by 4 bases, with 8 bases between them. Germline loops: CDR1 MDHEN, CDR2 SYDVKM. The CDR3 runs to 14 residues. The complete variable domain, with remaining parts taken from reference TRBV28 and TRBJ2-2, reads DVKVTQSSRYLVKRTGEKVFLECVQDMDHENMFWYRQDPGLGLRLIYFSYDVKMKEKGDIPEGYSVSREKKERFSLILESASTNQTSMYLCASSLNRATGELFFGEGSRLTVL.

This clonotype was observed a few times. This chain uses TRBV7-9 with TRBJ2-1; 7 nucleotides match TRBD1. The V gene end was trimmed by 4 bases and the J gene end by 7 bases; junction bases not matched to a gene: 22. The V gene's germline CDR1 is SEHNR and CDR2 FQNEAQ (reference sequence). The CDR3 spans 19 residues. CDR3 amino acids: CASSSPGQRLPQVTNEQFF. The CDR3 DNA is TGTGCCAGCAGCTCCCCGGGACAGCGACTTCCCCAGGTTACGAATGAGCAGTTCTTC.

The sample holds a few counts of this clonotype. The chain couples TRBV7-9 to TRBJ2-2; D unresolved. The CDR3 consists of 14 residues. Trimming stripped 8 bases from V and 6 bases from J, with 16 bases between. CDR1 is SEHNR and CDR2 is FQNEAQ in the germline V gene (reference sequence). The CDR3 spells CASRSSSGPGELFF. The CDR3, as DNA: TGTGCCAGCCGGTCGTCTTCCGGGCCCGGGGAGCTGTTTTTT.

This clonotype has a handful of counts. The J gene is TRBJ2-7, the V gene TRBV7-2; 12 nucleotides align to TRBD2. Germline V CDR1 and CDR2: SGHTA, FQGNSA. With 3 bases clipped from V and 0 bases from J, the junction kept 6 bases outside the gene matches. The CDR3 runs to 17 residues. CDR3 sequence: CASSFGTSGPGSYEQYF. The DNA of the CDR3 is TGTGCCAGCAGCTTTGGGACTAGCGGGCCCGGCTCCTACGAGCAGTACTTC.

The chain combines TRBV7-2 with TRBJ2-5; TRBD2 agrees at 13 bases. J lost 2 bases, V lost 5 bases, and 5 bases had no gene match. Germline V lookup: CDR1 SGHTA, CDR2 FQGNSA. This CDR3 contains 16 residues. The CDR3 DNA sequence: TGTGCCAGCAGCCGGACTAGCGGGAGCCCACAAGAGACCCAGTACTTC. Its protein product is CASSRTSGSPQETQYF.

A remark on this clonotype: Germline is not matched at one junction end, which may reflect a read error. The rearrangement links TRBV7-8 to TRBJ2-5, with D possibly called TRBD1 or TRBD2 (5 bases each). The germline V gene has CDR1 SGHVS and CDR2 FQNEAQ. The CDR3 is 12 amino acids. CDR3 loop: CASLSRRGTQHF. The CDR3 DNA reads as TGTGCCAGCCTATCAAGGCGAGGGACCCAGCACTTC.

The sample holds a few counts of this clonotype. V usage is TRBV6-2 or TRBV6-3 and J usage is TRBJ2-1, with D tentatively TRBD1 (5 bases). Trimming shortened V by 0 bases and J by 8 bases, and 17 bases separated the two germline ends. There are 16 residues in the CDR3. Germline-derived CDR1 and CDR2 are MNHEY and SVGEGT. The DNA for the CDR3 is TGTGCCAGCAGTTACTCGAACCACAGGAAGAACGATGAGCAGTTCTTC. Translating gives CASSYSNHRKNDEQFF.

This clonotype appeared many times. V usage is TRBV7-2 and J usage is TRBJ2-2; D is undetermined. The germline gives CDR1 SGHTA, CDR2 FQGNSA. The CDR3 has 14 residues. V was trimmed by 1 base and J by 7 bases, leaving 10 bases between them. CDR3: CASSLGRSGGELFF. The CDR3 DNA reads TGTGCCAGCAGCTTAGGCAGGTCTGGCGGGGAGCTGTTTTTT.

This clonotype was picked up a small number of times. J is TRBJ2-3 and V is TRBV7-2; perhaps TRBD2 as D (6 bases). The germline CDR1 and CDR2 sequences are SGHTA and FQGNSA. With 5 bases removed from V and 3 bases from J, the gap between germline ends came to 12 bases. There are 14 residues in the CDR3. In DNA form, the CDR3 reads TGTGCCAGCAGCACCCGTGGGAGGACAGATACGCAGTATTTT. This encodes CASSTRGRTDTQYF.

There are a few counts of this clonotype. CDR3 amino acids: CSARAGVPQPQHF. CDR3 in DNA: TGCAGTGCTAGGGCTGGGGTACCTCAGCCCCAGCATTTT. This chain uses TRBV20-1 with TRBJ1-5; D gene unclear. Trimming stripped 3 bases from V and 6 bases from J, with 12 bases between. The CDR3 is 13 residues long. Germline CDR1 DFQATT, CDR2 SNEGSKA (reference sequence).

In DNA form, the CDR3 reads TGTGCCAGCAGTCCCCAGGGTTGGATAGCAAATGAGCAGTTCTTC. Its protein is CASSPQGWIANEQFF. The chain combines TRBV12-3 or TRBV12-4 with TRBJ2-1, with D perhaps TRBD1 (5 bases). The V end lost 5 bases, the J end lost 7 bases, and 18 bases lay between the germline ends. This CDR3 contains 15 residues.

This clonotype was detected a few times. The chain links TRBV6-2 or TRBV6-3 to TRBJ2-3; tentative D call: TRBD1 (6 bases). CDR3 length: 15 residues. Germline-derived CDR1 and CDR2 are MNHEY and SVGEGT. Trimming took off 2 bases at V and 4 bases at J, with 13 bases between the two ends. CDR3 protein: CASSYLGQSADTQYF. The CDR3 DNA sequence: TGTGCCAGCAGTTACCTCGGACAGTCAGCAGATACGCAGTATTTT.

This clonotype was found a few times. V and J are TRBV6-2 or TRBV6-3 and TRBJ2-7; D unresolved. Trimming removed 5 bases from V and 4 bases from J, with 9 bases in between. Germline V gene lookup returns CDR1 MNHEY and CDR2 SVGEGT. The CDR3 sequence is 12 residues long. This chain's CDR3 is CASSHGRYEQYF. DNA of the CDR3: TGTGCCAGCAGTCATGGACGTTACGAGCAGTACTTC.

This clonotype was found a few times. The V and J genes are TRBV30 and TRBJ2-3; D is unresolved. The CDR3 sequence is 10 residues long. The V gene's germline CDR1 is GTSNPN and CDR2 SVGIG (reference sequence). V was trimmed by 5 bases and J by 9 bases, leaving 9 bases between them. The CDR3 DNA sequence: TGTGCCTGGGGAGAGGCGACGCAGTATTTT. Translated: CAWGEATQYF.

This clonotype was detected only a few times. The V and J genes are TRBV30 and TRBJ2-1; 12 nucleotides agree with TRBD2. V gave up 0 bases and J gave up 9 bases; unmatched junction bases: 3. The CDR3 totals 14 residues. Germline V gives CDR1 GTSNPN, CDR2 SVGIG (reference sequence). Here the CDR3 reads CAWSVLAGGGEQFF. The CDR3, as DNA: TGTGCCTGGAGTGTCCTAGCGGGAGGGGGTGAGCAGTTCTTC.